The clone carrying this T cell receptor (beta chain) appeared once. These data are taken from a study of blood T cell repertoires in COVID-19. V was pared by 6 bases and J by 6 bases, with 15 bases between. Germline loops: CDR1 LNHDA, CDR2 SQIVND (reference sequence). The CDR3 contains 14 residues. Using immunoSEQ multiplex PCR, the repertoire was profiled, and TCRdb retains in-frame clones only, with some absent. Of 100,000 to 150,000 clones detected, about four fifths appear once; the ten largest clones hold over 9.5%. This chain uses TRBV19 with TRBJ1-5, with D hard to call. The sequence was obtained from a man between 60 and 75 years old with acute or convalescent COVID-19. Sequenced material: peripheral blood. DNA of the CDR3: TGTGCCAGTAGAGAAGGGTGGGGAGGTCAGCCCCAGCATTTT. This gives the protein CASREGWGGQPQHF.